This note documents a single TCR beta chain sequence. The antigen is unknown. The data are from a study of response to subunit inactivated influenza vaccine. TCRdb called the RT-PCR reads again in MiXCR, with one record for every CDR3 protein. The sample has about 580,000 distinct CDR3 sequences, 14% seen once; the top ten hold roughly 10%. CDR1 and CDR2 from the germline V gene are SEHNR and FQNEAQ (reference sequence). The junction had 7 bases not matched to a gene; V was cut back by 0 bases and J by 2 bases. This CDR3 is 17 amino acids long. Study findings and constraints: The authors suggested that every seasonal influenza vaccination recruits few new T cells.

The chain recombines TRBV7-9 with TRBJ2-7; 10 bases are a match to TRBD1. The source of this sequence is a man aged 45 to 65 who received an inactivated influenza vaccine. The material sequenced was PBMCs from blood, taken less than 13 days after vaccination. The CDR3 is CASSLAEGDRGPYEQYF. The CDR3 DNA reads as TGTGCCAGCAGCTTAGCGGAGGGGGACAGGGGACCCTACGAGCAGTACTTC. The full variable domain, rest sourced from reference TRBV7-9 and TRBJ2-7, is DTGVSQNPRHKITKRGQNVTFRCDPISEHNRLYWYRQTLGQGPEFLTYFQNEAQLEKSRLLSDRFSAERPKGSFSTLEIQRTEQGDSAMYLCASSLAEGDRGPYEQYFGPGTRLTVT.